Listed here is a single TCR beta chain. A multiplex PCR was run with 60 Vbeta primers and 13 Jbeta primers. The assay was immunoSEQ multiplex PCR, and TCRdb's table has in-frame clones only and misses some. Of over 50,000 clones in the sample, about 80% were seen once. This sample is part of a study of cytomegalovirus exposure and HLA in healthy donors. The germline V gene encodes CDR1 SGDLS and CDR2 YYNGEE. The ends lost 0 bases at V and 3 bases at J; junction bases unmatched: 4. The CDR3 has 15 amino acids. The receptor was derived from a man aged 50 or older in good health and CMV-seropositive. V and J are TRBV9 and TRBJ2-5; 8 positions agree with TRBD1. Material for sequencing was PBMCs. The DNA of the CDR3 is TGTGCCAGCAGCGTAGGCAGGGGGCAGGAAGAGACCCAGTACTTC. This gives the protein CASSVGRGQEETQYF.